One sample yielded the 17 T cell receptor beta chains listed below, sequenced in a study of blood T cell repertoires in COVID-19. Clones were read by immunoSEQ multiplex PCR, and TCRdb kept only the in-frame ones, dropping some. The sample lists some 150,000 clones, approximately 85% seen once, with about 0.63% in the top ten. The sequenced material came from peripheral blood. These receptors originate from a man aged 55 to 70 with COVID-19, enrolled during active disease.

V and J are TRBV4-3 and TRBJ2-2, with 10 bases identical to TRBD2. J lost 5 bases, V lost 4 bases, and 19 bases had no gene match. CDR3 length equals 20 residues. CDR1 and CDR2 (germline): LGHNA, YSLEER. CDR3 sequence: CASSRQASGGAFSITGELFF. In DNA, the CDR3 is TGCGCCAGCAGCCGACAAGCCAGCGGGGGGGCCTTTTCCATAACCGGGGAGCTGTTTTTT.

The chain links TRBV7-2 to TRBJ2-2; a weak D match, TRBD2 (6 bases). The CDR3 has 15 amino acids. Trimming pared 3 bases from V and 4 bases from J, leaving 12 bases between. Per germline, CDR1 SGHTA and CDR2 FQGNSA. CDR3 region: CASSFREAITGELFF. The CDR3 region has the DNA TGTGCCAGCAGCTTTAGGGAGGCCATCACCGGGGAGCTGTTTTTT.

Only a few counts were recorded for this clone. The chain is built from TRBV5-5 and TRBJ1-1, with 7 bases fitting TRBD1. Per germline, CDR1 SGHKS and CDR2 YYEKEE (reference sequence). Unmatched junction bases numbered 11, after V lost 6 bases and J lost 0 bases. This CDR3 region has 16 residues. CDR3 loop: CASTALGGVLNTEAFF. As DNA, the CDR3 is TGTGCCAGCACCGCCTTAGGGGGCGTTCTGAACACTGAAGCTTTCTTT.

A remark on this clone: This sample also contains other DNA sequences that code for the same CDR3. V and J are TRBV18 and TRBJ2-7, with 8 positions matching TRBD1. Looked up from germline, CDR1 is KGHSH and CDR2 is LQKENI. The CDR3 spans 15 residues. After removal of 0 bases from V and 2 bases from J, the junction contained 3 bases not matched to a gene. Here the CDR3 DNA reads TGTGCCAGCTCACCACCCGGGACAGGAGCCTACGAGCAGTACTTC. It is translated as CASSPPGTGAYEQYF. The full variable domain, in which reference TRBV18 and TRBJ2-7 provide the parts outside the CDR3, is NAGVMQNPRHLVRRRGQEARLRCSPMKGHSHVYWYRQLPEEGLKFMVYLQKENIIDESGMPKERFSAEFPKEGPSILRIQQVVRGDSAAYFCASSPPGTGAYEQYFGPGTRLTVT.

This clone was observed a single time. V is TRBV19 and J is TRBJ2-1, with 9 bases matching TRBD2. V dropped 7 bases and J dropped 7; count of bases not matched to a gene: 11. Germline V gene data show CDR1 as LNHDA and CDR2 as SQIVND (reference sequence). The CDR3 is made up of 15 amino acids. This CDR3 reads CASTSGTMGRNEQFF. CDR3 nucleotide sequence: TGTGCCAGTACTAGCGGGACTATGGGGCGGAATGAGCAGTTCTTC.

This clone has only one observation. J is TRBJ2-4 and V is TRBV10-3; TRBD1 agrees at 9 bases. CDR1 is ENHRY and CDR2 is SYGVKD in the germline V gene. The junction had 5 bases not matched to a gene; V was cut back by 4 bases and J by 13 bases. The CDR3 runs to 12 residues. CDR3 sequence: CAISGGQGSQYF. The CDR3 DNA reads TGTGCCATCAGTGGGGGACAGGGTTCCCAGTACTTC.

The chain is built from TRBV30 and TRBJ2-1, with 10 positions matching TRBD2. The CDR3 spans 14 residues. Per germline, CDR1 GTSNPN and CDR2 SVGIG (reference sequence). Unmatched junction bases numbered 8, after V lost 3 bases and J lost 9 bases. The CDR3 coding sequence is TGTGCCTGGAGACCTAGCGGGAGATCGGGTGAGCAGTTCTTC. Amino acid sequence: CAWRPSGRSGEQFF.

The genes are TRBV9 and TRBJ2-5; no firm D call. Trimming left V 0 bases short and J 1 base short, with 7 bases between. In germline, CDR1 is SGDLS, CDR2 YYNGEE. The CDR3 contains 14 residues. CDR3 sequence: CASSVGSGQETQYF. In DNA, the CDR3 is TGTGCCAGCAGCGTAGGGTCAGGCCAAGAGACCCAGTACTTC. Filled out from reference TRBV9 and TRBJ2-5, the complete variable domain reads DSGVTQTPKHLITATGQRVTLRCSPRSGDLSVYWYQQSLDQGLQFLIQYYNGEERAKGNILERFSAQQFPDLHSELNLSSLELGDSALYFCASSVGSGQETQYFGPGTRLLVL.

The gene calls are TRBV18 and TRBJ2-5, with 7 nucleotides matching TRBD1. V gave up 3 bases and J gave up 5 bases; unmatched junction bases: 12. Germline CDR1 reads KGHSH; CDR2 reads LQKENI. The CDR3 extends over 16 amino acids. This chain's CDR3 is CASSPPTGPSGETQYF. The CDR3 DNA reads as TGTGCCAGCTCACCCCCGACAGGGCCATCGGGGGAGACCCAGTACTTC.

The rearrangement uses TRBV4-1 and TRBJ1-1, with TRBD1 identical over 11 bases. Germline V gene sequence: CDR1 MGHRA, CDR2 YSYEKL. V shed 1 base, J shed 5 bases, and the junction held 6 bases outside the gene matches. The CDR3 is made up of 16 amino acids. CDR3 in DNA: TGCGCCAGCAGCCAAGGAGGGACAGGGGGAGATACTGAAGCTTTCTTT. Protein sequence: CASSQGGTGGDTEAFF.

This chain uses TRBV19 with TRBJ2-3; 12 bases are shared with TRBD2. Trimming at V came to 1 base and at J to 0 bases, leaving 2 bases not matched to a gene. The CDR3 is 17 amino acids. Germline V lookup: CDR1 LNHDA, CDR2 SQIVND (reference sequence). CDR3 region: CASSIGGTSGSTDTQYF. The CDR3 DNA is TGTGCCAGTAGTATAGGGGGGACTAGCGGGAGCACAGATACGCAGTATTTT.

The rearrangement links TRBV6-6 to TRBJ1-3; the match to TRBD1 covers 8 bases. V dropped 5 bases and J dropped 4; count of bases not matched to a gene: 7. This CDR3 comprises 15 residues. CDR1 and CDR2 from the germline V gene are MNHNY and SVGAGI (reference sequence). For the CDR3, the DNA is TGTGCCAGCAGTCAGAGGACAGGGTCAGGAAACACCATATATTTT. Translated, it gives CASSQRTGSGNTIYF.

The chain combines TRBV3-1 (or the pseudogene TRBV3-2) with TRBJ1-5, with D possibly matching TRBD1 (6 bases). Deletions cut 0 bases from V and 5 bases from J, with 11 bases between. There are 15 residues in the CDR3. CDR1 and CDR2 (germline): LGHDT, YNNKEL (reference sequence). The CDR3 DNA reads TGTGCCAGCAGCCAAGAGGGTCAGGGGTATCAGCCCCAGCATTTT. This sequence encodes CASSQEGQGYQPQHF.

The rearrangement uses TRBV5-8 and TRBJ1-2; no definite D call. V shed 5 bases and J shed 7 bases, with 18 bases lying between them. This CDR3 spans 14 amino acids. CDR1 is SGHTS, CDR2 YDEGEE, per germline. CDR3 DNA: TGTGCCAGCAGAGCCCGGGGTGGGTCGAGTGGCTACACCTTC. It codes for CASRARGGSSGYTF.

The chain couples TRBV30 to TRBJ2-7, with no clear D. The germline CDR1 and CDR2 sequences are GTSNPN and SVGIG (reference sequence). V gave up 3 bases and J gave up 1 base, with 7 bases separating them. This CDR3 is 12 amino acids long. The CDR3 spells CAWRLTSYEQYF. CDR3 sequence (DNA): TGTGCCTGGAGACTTACTTCCTACGAGCAGTACTTC.

This chain connects TRBV6-6 to TRBJ2-7; 7 bases fit TRBD1. The V gene's germline CDR1 is MNHNY and CDR2 SVGAGI (reference sequence). V trimming: 6 bases; J trimming: 6 bases; junction bases outside the gene matches: 14. CDR3 size: 15 residues. For the CDR3, the DNA is TGTGCCAGCAGAGACTACCAAATCACAGGGGTCGAGCAGTACTTC. Translated: CASRDYQITGVEQYF.

This clone was observed a few times. The rearrangement links TRBV7-2 to TRBJ1-1, with 9 bases lining up with TRBD1. The V gene end was trimmed by 5 bases and the J gene end by 3 bases; junction bases not matched to a gene: 7. Per the germline V gene, CDR1 is SGHTA and CDR2 is FQGNSA. The CDR3 runs 15 residues. The CDR3 is CASSTGQGRYTEAFF. Written as DNA, the CDR3 is TGTGCCAGCAGCACCGGACAGGGGAGGTACACTGAAGCTTTCTTT.